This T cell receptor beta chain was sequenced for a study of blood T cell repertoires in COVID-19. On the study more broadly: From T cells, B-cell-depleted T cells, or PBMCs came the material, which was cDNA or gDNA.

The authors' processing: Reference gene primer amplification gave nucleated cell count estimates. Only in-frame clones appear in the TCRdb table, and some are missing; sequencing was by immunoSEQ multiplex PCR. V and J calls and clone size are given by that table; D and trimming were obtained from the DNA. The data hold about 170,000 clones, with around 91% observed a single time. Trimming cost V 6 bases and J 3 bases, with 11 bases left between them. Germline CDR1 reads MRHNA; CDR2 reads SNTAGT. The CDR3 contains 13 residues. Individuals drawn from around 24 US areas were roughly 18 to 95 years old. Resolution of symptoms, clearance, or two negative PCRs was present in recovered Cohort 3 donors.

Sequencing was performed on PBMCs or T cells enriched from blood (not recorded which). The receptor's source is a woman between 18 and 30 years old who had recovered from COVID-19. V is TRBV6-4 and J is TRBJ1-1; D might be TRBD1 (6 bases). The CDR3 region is CASRRQEDTEAFF. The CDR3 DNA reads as TGTGCCAGCAGGCGACAGGAGGACACTGAAGCTTTCTTT.